Shown below are 23 T cell receptor beta chains from a single sample sequenced in a study of blood T cell repertoires in COVID-19. This table comes from immunoSEQ multiplex PCR, and its TCRdb copy is limited to in-frame clones, with some not included. The table lists more than 200,000 clones, about 89% of them singletons. Material for sequencing was PBMCs or T cells enriched from blood (not recorded which). The source of these receptors is a woman in her 30s who had recovered from COVID-19.

The chain uses TRBV19 and TRBJ1-2; D unresolved. Trimming shortened V by 6 bases and J by 0 bases, and 11 bases separated the two germline ends. Germline CDR1 LNHDA, CDR2 SQIVND (reference sequence). The CDR3 runs to 14 residues. DNA of the CDR3: TGTGCCAGTAGGGAACAGAGAGCTAACTATGGCTACACCTTC. This codes for CASREQRANYGYTF.

This clone showed up just once. CDR3 loop: CASSSPTGVVSEQYF. CDR3 nucleotides: TGTGCCAGCAGCTCTCCGACAGGGGTTGTTTCCGAGCAGTACTTC. The chain has TRBV7-2 and TRBJ2-7; 8 positions match TRBD1. The germline V gene encodes CDR1 SGHTA and CDR2 FQGNSA. After removal of 4 bases from V and 6 bases from J, the junction contained 11 bases not matched to a gene. This CDR3 has 15 residues.

J is TRBJ1-1 and V is TRBV28, with 9 bases aligning to TRBD1. Germline lookup yields CDR1 MDHEN and CDR2 SYDVKM. V lost 5 bases to trimming and J lost 3 bases; unmatched junction nucleotides: 7. The CDR3 is 15 residues long. This CDR3 reads CASSPWTGEDTEAFF. CDR3 coding DNA: TGTGCCAGCAGTCCCTGGACAGGGGAGGACACTGAAGCTTTCTTT.

This chain uses TRBV6-5 with TRBJ1-5; TRBD1 is a possible D gene (5 bases). This CDR3 region has 14 residues. Between the trimmed V and J ends, which lost 0 bases and 4 bases, there was a span of 7 bases. Germline CDR1 MNHEY, CDR2 SVGAGI. CDR3 loop: CASSYSGGNQPQHF. The CDR3 coding sequence is TGTGCCAGCAGTTACTCGGGGGGAAATCAGCCCCAGCATTTT.

This clone came up once. This chain links TRBV27 with TRBJ1-5, with 9 bases aligning to TRBD1. CDR3 length equals 16 residues. Looked up from germline, CDR1 is MNHEY and CDR2 is SMNVEV (reference sequence). With V trimmed by 5 bases and J by 5 bases, 10 bases remained unmatched. CDR3 bases: TGTGCCAGCAGTGTAGGGACAGGGCAACACCATCAGCCCCAGCATTTT. Protein: CASSVGTGQHHQPQHF.

The rearrangement uses TRBV7-2 and TRBJ1-4; D remains unclear. Germline CDR1 is SGHTA and CDR2 is FQGNSA. V was clipped by 5 bases and J by 4 bases, with 17 bases between them. The CDR3 sequence is 16 residues long. This CDR3 reads CASSRRYHGSNEKLFF. CDR3 DNA sequence: TGTGCCAGCAGCCGGAGGTATCACGGTAGTAATGAAAAACTGTTTTTT.

The V and J genes are TRBV11-3 and TRBJ2-3; possible D gene TRBD2, 5 bases. CDR1 is SGHNT, CDR2 YENEEA, per germline. The CDR3 contains 15 residues. The ends were cut back, 1 base at V and 4 bases at J, with 12 bases in the middle. CDR3 amino acids: CASSLGTGKSDTQYF. The CDR3 nucleotides are TGTGCCAGCAGCTTAGGTACCGGGAAATCAGATACGCAGTATTTT.

The DNA for the CDR3 is TGTGCCAGCAGCCAAGTGTACGGTTTCGAGTTCTTC. The encoded protein is CASSQVYGFEFF. V usage is TRBV3-1 (or the pseudogene TRBV3-2) and J usage is TRBJ2-1; D is ambiguous. With 1 base removed from V and 14 bases from J, the gap between germline ends came to 12 bases. This CDR3 region has 12 residues. CDR1 LGHDT and CDR2 YNNKEL come from the germline V gene (reference sequence).

This sequence joins TRBV3-1 (or the pseudogene TRBV3-2) and TRBJ2-7; 8 nucleotides align to TRBD2. With V trimmed by 0 bases and J by 2 bases, 12 bases remained unmatched. Germline lookup yields CDR1 LGHDT and CDR2 YNNKEL (reference sequence). The CDR3 spans 18 residues. The CDR3 spells CASSQELAGTPPPYEQYF. CDR3 coding DNA: TGTGCCAGCAGCCAAGAATTAGCGGGAACTCCCCCCCCCTACGAGCAGTACTTC.

The gene calls are TRBV30 and TRBJ1-1; TRBD1 might be the D (5 bases). V was clipped by 1 base and J by 6 bases, with 12 bases between them. CDR3 length: 13 residues. The V gene's germline CDR1 is GTSNPN and CDR2 SVGIG (reference sequence). The DNA for the CDR3 is TGTGCCTGGAGTGGCCGCTTACAGGCTGAAGCTTTCTTT. Protein sequence: CAWSGRLQAEAFF.

The chain couples TRBV14 to TRBJ1-6; perhaps TRBD1 as D (6 bases). The CDR3 is 15 residues long. Trimming cost V 1 base and J 7 bases, with 11 bases left between them. Germline V gene data show CDR1 as SGHDN and CDR2 as FVKESK. The chain's CDR3 is CASSQVGQSNSPLHF. The DNA for the CDR3 is TGTGCCAGCAGCCAAGTCGGACAGTCAAATTCACCCCTCCACTTT.

The J gene is TRBJ2-1, the V gene TRBV28; TRBD1 matches 8 bases. The CDR3 has 17 amino acids. Germline CDR1 and CDR2: MDHEN and SYDVKM. The trim removed 3 bases at V and 5 bases at J, leaving 12 bases unmatched. The chain's CDR3 is CASSFLEPGQVNNEQFF. DNA for the CDR3: TGTGCCAGCAGTTTCCTAGAGCCGGGACAGGTGAACAATGAGCAGTTCTTC.

The chain has TRBV13 and TRBJ1-6; TRBD1 matches 7 bases. V trimming: 6 bases; J trimming: 0 bases; junction bases outside the gene matches: 5. The V gene's germline CDR1 is PRHDT and CDR2 FYEKMQ (reference sequence). The CDR3 spans 16 residues. In nucleotides, the CDR3 is TGTGCCAGCAGGGAACAGGGGAGCTCCTATAATTCACCCCTCCACTTT. This gives the protein CASREQGSSYNSPLHF.

This rearrangement joins TRBV5-1 to TRBJ2-5; 9 nucleotides line up with TRBD2. There are 16 residues in the CDR3. Losses at the gene ends were 4 bases for V and 2 bases for J; bases not matched to a gene: 9. CDR1 and CDR2 (germline): SGHRS, YFSETQ. CDR3 loop: CASSPSASGTQETQYF. The CDR3 DNA sequence: TGCGCCAGCAGCCCATCGGCTAGCGGGACTCAAGAGACCCAGTACTTC.

The gene calls are TRBV3-1 (or the pseudogene TRBV3-2) and TRBJ1-5; possibly TRBD1 for D (6 bases). The germline CDR1 and CDR2 sequences are LGHDT and YNNKEL (reference sequence). The CDR3 sequence is 16 residues long. V lost 1 base, J lost 6 bases, and 16 bases lay in between. This CDR3 is CASSQGLTGGGQPQHF. The CDR3 bases are TGTGCCAGCAGCCAAGGCCTGACAGGCGGAGGTCAGCCCCAGCATTTT.

This chain links TRBV6-1 with TRBJ2-3; weak D call: TRBD2 (5 bases). The CDR3 has 14 amino acids. Germline-derived CDR1 and CDR2 are MNHNS and SASEGT. Trimming left V 3 bases short and J 6 bases short, with 13 bases between. The CDR3 protein is CASSDSRRRDTQYF. CDR3 nucleotide sequence: TGTGCCAGCAGTGATTCGAGAAGGAGGGATACGCAGTATTTT.

This clone has just a few counts. The chain is built from TRBV5-4 and TRBJ1-2; 9 positions match TRBD1. This CDR3 has 16 amino acids. The germline gives CDR1 SGHNT, CDR2 YYREEE (reference sequence). V shed 4 bases and J 4 bases; nucleotides not matched to a gene: 11. CDR3: CASSLPGQGHGYGYTF. The CDR3 DNA sequence: TGTGCCAGCAGCCTGCCCGGACAGGGGCATGGCTATGGCTACACCTTC.

The V gene is TRBV29-1, the J gene TRBJ1-2, with TRBD1 as a possible D gene (5 bases). The CDR3 loop spans 12 amino acids. The germline CDR1 and CDR2 sequences are SQVTM and ANQGSEA. V lost 8 bases and J lost 4, with 14 bases in between. In DNA form, the CDR3 reads TGCAGCATAAAGACAGAAAGCTATGGCTACACCTTC. Protein product: CSIKTESYGYTF.

The chain couples TRBV27 to TRBJ2-7; tentatively, D is TRBD2 (5 bases). The germline V and J ends were trimmed by 0 bases and 2 bases, with 11 bases remaining between them. CDR1 and CDR2 (germline): MNHEY, SMNVEV (reference sequence). CDR3 length: 15 amino acids. In DNA, the CDR3 is TGTGCCAGCAGTTTATCCCCGGGATTTACCTACGAGCAGTACTTC. It specifies CASSLSPGFTYEQYF.

The chain couples TRBV9 to TRBJ1-1, with D perhaps matching TRBD1 (5 bases). This CDR3 has 14 amino acids. Per the germline V gene, CDR1 is SGDLS and CDR2 is YYNGEE. V lost 3 bases and J lost 7, with 16 bases in between. CDR3 residues: CASSGLGAVREAFF. CDR3 nucleotides: TGTGCCAGCAGCGGGTTAGGGGCAGTTCGTGAAGCTTTCTTT.

This clone was observed a few times. The V and J genes are TRBV28 and TRBJ1-2; TRBD1 agrees at 7 bases. CDR3 length: 14 amino acids. The germline gives CDR1 MDHEN, CDR2 SYDVKM. J was trimmed by 0 bases and V by 5 bases; bases with no gene match: 3. CDR3 nucleotide sequence: TGTGCCAGCAGTCGGGACAGCGCTAACTATGGCTACACCTTC. Encoded protein: CASSRDSANYGYTF.

The chain combines TRBV7-8 with TRBJ2-1, with 10 nucleotides matching TRBD2. The germline V gene encodes CDR1 SGHVS and CDR2 FQNEAQ. Trimming took 1 base from V and 6 from J; bases not matched to a gene: 6. The CDR3 consists of 16 residues. The DNA of the CDR3 is TGTGCCAGCAGCTTAGTAGTCCCTAGCGGGAGCAATGAGCAGTTCTTC. Translation: CASSLVVPSGSNEQFF.

The rearrangement joins TRBV7-9 to TRBJ1-1; maybe TRBD1 (5 bases). The germline V gene encodes CDR1 SEHNR and CDR2 FQNEAQ (reference sequence). The ends were cut back, 1 base at V and 10 bases at J, with 13 bases in the middle. This CDR3 comprises 13 residues. In DNA, the CDR3 is TGTGCCAGCAGCTTAGAGTCGGGGGTCGGAGCTTTCTTT. This codes for CASSLESGVGAFF. The whole variable domain, remainder taken from reference TRBV7-9 and TRBJ1-1, is DTGVSQNPRHKITKRGQNVTFRCDPISEHNRLYWYRQTLGQGPEFLTYFQNEAQLEKSRLLSDRFSAERPKGSFSTLEIQRTEQGDSAMYLCASSLESGVGAFFGQGTRLTVV.